These 8 T cell receptor beta chains were sequenced from one sample in a study of technical replicates of blood from a few donors. Only in-frame clones appear in the TCRdb table, and some are missing; sequencing was by immunoSEQ multiplex PCR. The sample contains about 59,000 clones, 90% to 95% of which appear only once. Sample: PBMCs. The origin of the receptors is a human donor in good health. Some clones in this sample may be carry-over from other donors' samples.

The chain combines TRBV2 with TRBJ1-5; TRBD1 is a possible D gene (5 bases). The CDR3 is 14 amino acids. V lost 4 bases and J 5 bases, leaving 12 bases between the germline ends. Looked up from germline, CDR1 is SNHLY and CDR2 is FYNNEI. The CDR3 region has the DNA TGTGCCAGCAGTGTGGGGCAAAAGGATCAGCCCCAGCATTTT. Its translation: CASSVGQKDQPQHF.

The DNA for the CDR3 is TGTGCCAGCGGATATAGGGGGAACACTGAAGCTTTCTTT. Its protein product is CASGYRGNTEAFF. J is TRBJ1-1 and V is TRBV27, with a weak D call TRBD1 (5 bases). Trimming took off 8 bases at V and 1 base at J, with 11 bases between the two ends. Germline values: CDR1 MNHEY, CDR2 SMNVEV (reference sequence). This CDR3 comprises 13 residues.

Notes on this clone: A junction boundary mismatches the germline segment, possibly from a read error. This rearrangement joins TRBV5-4 to TRBJ2-7; D not resolved. Germline V CDR1 and CDR2: SGHNT, YYREEE (reference sequence). This CDR3 comprises 14 residues. CDR3 in amino acids: CASSLAGLSNEQYF. DNA for the CDR3: TGTGCCAGCAGCTTGGCTGGCCTCTCCAACGAGCAGTACTTC. The complete variable domain, with remaining parts taken from reference TRBV5-4 and TRBJ2-7, reads ETGVTQSPTHLIKTRGQQVTLRCSSQSGHNTVSWYQQALGQGPQFIFQYYREEENGRGNFPPRFSGLQFPNYSSELNVNALELDDSALYLCASSLAGLSNEQYFGPGTRLTVT.

The gene calls are TRBV6-5 and TRBJ2-7; 7 nucleotides agree with TRBD1. CDR1 and CDR2 from the germline V gene are MNHEY and SVGAGI. The ends lost 5 bases at V and 0 bases at J; junction bases unmatched: 4. The CDR3 totals 14 residues. DNA of the CDR3: TGTGCCAGCAGTCCCGGGACAGTCTCCTACGAGCAGTACTTC. This translates into CASSPGTVSYEQYF.

This clone is labeled medium-sized. The J gene is TRBJ2-5, the V gene TRBV16; 7 nucleotides align to TRBD1. There are 17 residues in the CDR3. With 1 base clipped from V and 5 bases from J, the junction kept 13 bases outside the gene matches. Per the germline V gene, CDR1 is KGHSY and CDR2 is FQNENV. The CDR3 DNA is TGTGCCAGCAGCCAATTTTCAGCACAGGGGCGCTCGGAGACCCAGTACTTC. Encoded protein: CASSQFSAQGRSETQYF.

The rearrangement uses TRBV4-1 and TRBJ2-3, with TRBD2 as a possible D gene (5 bases). Germline CDR1 reads MGHRA; CDR2 reads YSYEKL. The CDR3 is 16 residues long. Between the trimmed V and J ends, which lost 1 base and 2 bases, there was a span of 13 bases. The CDR3 spells CASSQGAPGFTDTQYF. DNA for the CDR3: TGCGCCAGCAGCCAAGGGGCGCCGGGATTCACAGATACGCAGTATTTT.

The chain carries TRBV5-6 and TRBJ2-3; D not resolved. Germline V gives CDR1 SGHDT, CDR2 YYEEEE. There are 14 residues in the CDR3. V gave up 0 bases and J gave up 2 bases, with 7 bases separating them. CDR3: CASSLDRHTDTQYF. The CDR3 bases are TGTGCCAGCAGCTTGGACAGACACACAGATACGCAGTATTTT.

V is TRBV6-1 and J is TRBJ2-1, with D possibly being TRBD2 (6 bases). This CDR3 comprises 15 residues. From germline, CDR1 is MNHNS and CDR2 SASEGT. Trimming cost V 2 bases and J 3 bases, with 11 bases left between them. Written as DNA, the CDR3 is TGTGCCAGCAGTGAATCAGCCGGGAGCTACAATGAGCAGTTCTTC. Its protein product is CASSESAGSYNEQFF.